This T cell receptor beta chain appears in the sequencing data of a study of shared clonotypes between healthy human individuals. Study overall: Serving as donors were a couple of women and a few men, whose ages spanned 18 to 49.

CDR1 and CDR2 from the germline V gene are SGHAT and FQNNGV. V shed 3 bases and J shed 3 bases, with 6 bases lying between them. The CDR3 loop spans 13 amino acids. The assay was run at deep level. Sequencing used immunoSEQ multiplex PCR; TCRdb keeps in-frame clones, though not all of them. The repertoire has about half a million clones, 70% to 85% of them found once; the top ten carry around 12%. Sequencing was carried out using PBMCs. The clonotype was recovered from a woman between 35 and 50 years old in good health. Some clones in this sample may be carry-over from other donors' samples. The rearrangement links TRBV11-2 to TRBJ1-5; the D is unclear. The CDR3 DNA follows: TGTGCCAGCAGCTTGCAGTACAATCAGCCCCAGCATTTT. Translating gives CASSLQYNQPQHF.